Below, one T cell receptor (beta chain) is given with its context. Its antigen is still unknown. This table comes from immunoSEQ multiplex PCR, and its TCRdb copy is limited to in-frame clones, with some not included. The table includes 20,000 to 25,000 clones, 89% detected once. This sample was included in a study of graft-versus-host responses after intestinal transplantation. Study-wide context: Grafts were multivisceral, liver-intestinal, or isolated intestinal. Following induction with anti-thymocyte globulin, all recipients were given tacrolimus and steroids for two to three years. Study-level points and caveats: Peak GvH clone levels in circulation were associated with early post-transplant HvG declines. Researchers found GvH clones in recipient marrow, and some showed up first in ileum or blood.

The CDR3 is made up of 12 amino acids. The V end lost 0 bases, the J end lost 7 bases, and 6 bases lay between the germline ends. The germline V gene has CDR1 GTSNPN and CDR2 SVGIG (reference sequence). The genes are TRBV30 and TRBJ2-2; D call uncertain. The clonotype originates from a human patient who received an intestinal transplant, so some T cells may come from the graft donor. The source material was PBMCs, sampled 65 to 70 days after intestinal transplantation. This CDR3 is CAWSVFDGELFF. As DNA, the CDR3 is TGTGCCTGGAGTGTATTTGACGGGGAGCTGTTTTTT.